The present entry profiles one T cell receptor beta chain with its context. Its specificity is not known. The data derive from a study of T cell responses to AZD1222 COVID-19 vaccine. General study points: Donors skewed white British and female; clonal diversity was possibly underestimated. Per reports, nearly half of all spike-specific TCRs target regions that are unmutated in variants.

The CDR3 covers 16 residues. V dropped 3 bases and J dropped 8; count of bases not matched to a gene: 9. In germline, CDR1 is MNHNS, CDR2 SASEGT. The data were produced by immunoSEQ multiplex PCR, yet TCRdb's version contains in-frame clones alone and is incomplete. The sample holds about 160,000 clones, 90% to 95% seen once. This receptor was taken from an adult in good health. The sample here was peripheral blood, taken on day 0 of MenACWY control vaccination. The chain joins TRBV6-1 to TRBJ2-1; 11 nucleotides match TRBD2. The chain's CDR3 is CASSENFVLAGDEQFF. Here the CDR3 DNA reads TGTGCCAGCAGTGAGAATTTCGTACTAGCGGGAGATGAGCAGTTCTTC.